This record concerns one T cell receptor beta chain sequence. TCRdb's table, derived via immunoSEQ multiplex PCR, lists solely in-frame clones and lacks some. The sample carries about 15,000 clones, approximately 83% recorded once. The CDR3 is 17 amino acids. V dropped 5 bases and J dropped 1; count of bases not matched to a gene: 9. Germline V lookup: CDR1 SGDLS, CDR2 YYNGEE. This entry belongs to a study of T cell changes during pregnancy in multiple sclerosis. This rearrangement joins TRBV9 to TRBJ2-6, with 7 positions matching TRBD1. Sequences were derived from CD8+ T cells from peripheral blood mononuclear cells, sampled after pregnancy. The TCR sequence derives from a female donor in good health, enrolled as a control in a pregnancy study. CDR3 sequence reads: CASRANRGPSGANVLTF. In DNA form, the CDR3 reads TGTGCCAGCAGGGCGAACAGGGGCCCATCTGGGGCCAACGTCCTGACTTTC.